A selection of T cell receptor beta chains follows, all from one sample in a study of T-cell memory formation after mild COVID-19. Via MiXCR, TCRdb re-called the 5' RACE reads, giving one row per CDR3 protein. The table lists roughly 300,000 distinct CDR3 sequences, about an eighth of them singletons. Source material: PBMCs or a T cell subset sorted from them (not recorded which). The receptors stem from a young man who had mild COVID-19 (a few samples of this study predate the infection). Cell type and time point are not known. Both conserved end residues are part of each CDR3. Fields, in order: J gene, V gene, CDR3 protein.

TRBJ1-5 TRBV10-2 CASSEASYQPQHF
TRBJ2-3 TRBV7-8 CASSLDPSVDTQYF
TRBJ2-5 TRBV11-2 CASSVGGMSMENF
TRBJ2-1 TRBV29-1 CSVDGGQGRFF
TRBJ2-3 TRBV4-3 CASSPGLAGGRADTQYF
TRBJ2-1 TRBV10-3 CAIGAGVMDNEQFF
TRBJ1-1 TRBV9 CASSIGAGGDTEAFF
TRBJ1-5 TRBV6-5 CASSSPGGLTQHF
TRBJ1-5 TRBV28 CASSSAGTGDYQPQHF
TRBJ2-7 TRBV10-1 CASSGMGGKGTEQYF
TRBJ1-5 TRBV11-2 CASSLGYGQPQHF
TRBJ2-2 TRBV27 CASSFWGQGGTGELFF
TRBJ2-2 TRBV7-3 CASSYTLPGLAGDTGELFF
TRBJ2-1 TRBV27 CASRRRPSGGSFEQFF
TRBJ2-1 TRBV5-1 CASSLFAGGQNEQFF
TRBJ1-1 TRBV4-3 CASSQDRTGTNTEAFF
TRBJ1-6 TRBV27 CASSFWDPIALHF
TRBJ2-5 TRBV2 CASSSPLGSETQYF
TRBJ2-7 TRBV29-1 CSVLGQGTYEQYF
TRBJ2-2 TRBV14 CASSPTVGPVLATGELFF
TRBJ2-1 TRBV6-1 CASSVGWGGPNEQFF
TRBJ2-1 TRBV18 CASSSPSGTRSYNEQFF
TRBJ2-7 TRBV25-1 CASADSYEQYF
TRBJ2-5 TRBV4-3 CASSQTGYQETQYF
TRBJ2-1 TRBV4-1 CASSQVGGGIHNEQFF
TRBJ2-3 TRBV27 CASSLNPAGGPNTQYF
TRBJ1-6 TRBV7-3 CASSLTPQAGPNSPLHF
TRBJ2-3 TRBV4-1 CASSQDSEDTQYF
TRBJ1-6 TRBV10-3 CAISQGNYNSPLHF
TRBJ2-3 TRBV6-1 CASSDIASTDTQYF
TRBJ1-4 TRBV5-1 CASSPTVDSVHEKLFF
TRBJ2-6 TRBV7-2 CASSPGLGQGAAGANVLTF
TRBJ1-4 TRBV21-1 CASSKFRGSNIKSTNEKLFF
TRBJ1-5 TRBV4-3 CASSQTPGGNQPQHF
TRBJ2-3 TRBV12-3/TRBV12-4 CASSPQGQELYTQYF
TRBJ1-2 TRBV7-2 CASSLASGGANYGYTF
TRBJ2-1 TRBV27 CASTDTRAIGQFF
TRBJ2-7 TRBV6-5 CASSRAMASYEQYF
TRBJ1-4 TRBV20-1 CSARGWGSDEKLFF
TRBJ2-1 TRBV20-1 CSADLSSYNEQFF
TRBJ2-3 TRBV5-1 CASSRDGYTQYF
TRBJ1-1 TRBV10-3 CAIRGTDNTEAFF
TRBJ2-1 TRBV2 CASHGDGDEQFF
TRBJ2-3 TRBV5-4 CASSFAGGPVDTQYF